This TCR beta chain came from a study of OX40 agonist ivuxolimab in advanced cancers. Points from the study as a whole: In the expanded peripheral T cells, antigen specificity was never determined.

Notes on this clone: What it binds is not known.

Data came from immunoSEQ multiplex PCR; TCRdb stores just in-frame clones and leaves some out. Among some 62,000 clones listed, about four fifths were seen once. The CDR3 contains 15 residues. With V trimmed by 6 bases and J by 3 bases, 8 bases remained unmatched. Germline loops: CDR1 MDHEN, CDR2 SYDVKM. This rearrangement joins TRBV28 to TRBJ2-5; 9 bases are shared with TRBD2. The receptor was isolated from an adult with an advanced solid tumor such as melanoma, head and neck, liver or kidney cancer. Sequencing used CD4+ or CD8+ T cells sorted from blood, obtained in a trial of the OX40 agonist ivuxolimab. This CDR3 is CASSSGAGGKETQYF. DNA for the CDR3: TGTGCCAGCAGCTCGGGGGCGGGGGGGAAAGAGACCCAGTACTTC.